Listed below are T cell receptor beta chains from one sample, sequenced in a study of neoadjuvant anti-PD-1 for oral cavity cancer. TCRdb's table, derived via immunoSEQ multiplex PCR, lists solely in-frame clones and lacks some. The sample shows around 30,000 clones, around nine tenths of them seen only once. Sample: PBMCs, taken before nivolumab (anti-PD-1) treatment. The receptors stem from a person aged 35 to 85 with oral cavity squamous cell carcinoma. CDR3s include the opening cysteine and the closing phenylalanine or tryptophan. Part of the rows lack a size; the others show once, few, many or a class for expanded clones.

len	abundance	v_gene	j_gene	CDR3aa
16	.	TRBV7-2	TRBJ2-3	CASSRRTGARTDTQYF
14	once	TRBV19	TRBJ2-7	CASSASGGRNEQYF
15	.	TRBV6-1	TRBJ1-4	CASNSGGGVNEKLFF
15	once	TRBV10-1	TRBJ2-2	CASWGQGAATGELFF
16	.	TRBV7-2	TRBJ1-5	CASSLAVGGGNQPQHF
14	.	TRBV9	TRBJ2-7	CATLRRGHSYEQYF
12	.	TRBV5-1	TRBJ2-3	CASSFSTDTQYF
14	.	TRBV2	TRBJ2-2	CASSLLANTGELFF
14	.	TRBV19	TRBJ1-2	CASSQGAWRYGYTF
15	.	TRBV4-3	TRBJ2-3	CASSLEGADTDTQYF
16	.	TRBV7-9	TRBJ2-2	CASSPEDRGGTGELFF
15	.	TRBV11-3	TRBJ2-5	CASSLGVSGQETQYF
13	.	TRBV7-9	TRBJ1-1	CASSWTGGTEAFF
14	.	TRBV27	TRBJ1-1	CASSFGHGGTEAFF
14	few	TRBV2	TRBJ1-3	CASSELRTGNTIYF
15	.	TRBV7-2	TRBJ2-2	CASSLRQGNTGELFF
15	.	TRBV6-1	TRBJ2-3	CASSEVSGGPDTQYF
24	.	TRBV4-2	TRBJ1-5	CASSQDRGGGFSIPLNYSNQPQHF
12	.	TRBV7-9	TRBJ2-1	CASSYDYNEQFF
13	.	TRBV30	TRBJ1-4	CACGGTGDEKLFF
15	.	TRBV30	TRBJ1-4	CAWSGVTLTNEKLFF
16	.	TRBV11-2	TRBJ2-7	CASSSPPGTASYEQYF
16	medium-sized	TRBV10-3	TRBJ1-1	CAISEGQGELNTEAFF
14	.	TRBV15	TRBJ2-2	CATSRDRTTGELFF
15	.	TRBV6-1	TRBJ2-1	CASSDDRGAGNEQFF